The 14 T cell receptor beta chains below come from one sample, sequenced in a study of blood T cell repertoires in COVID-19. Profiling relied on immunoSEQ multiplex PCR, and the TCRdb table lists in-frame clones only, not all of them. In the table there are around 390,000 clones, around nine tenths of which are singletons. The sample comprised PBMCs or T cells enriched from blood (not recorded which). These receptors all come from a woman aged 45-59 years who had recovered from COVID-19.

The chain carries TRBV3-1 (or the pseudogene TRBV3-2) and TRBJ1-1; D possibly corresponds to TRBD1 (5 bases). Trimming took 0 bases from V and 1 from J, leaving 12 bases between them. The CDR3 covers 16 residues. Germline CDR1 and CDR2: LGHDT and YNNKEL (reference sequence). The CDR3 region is CASSQEGVAGNTEAFF. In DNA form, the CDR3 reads TGTGCCAGCAGCCAAGAAGGGGTAGCGGGGAACACTGAAGCTTTCTTT.

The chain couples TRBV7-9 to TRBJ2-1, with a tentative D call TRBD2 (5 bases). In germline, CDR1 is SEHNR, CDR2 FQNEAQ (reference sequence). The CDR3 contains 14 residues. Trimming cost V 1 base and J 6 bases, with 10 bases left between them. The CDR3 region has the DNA TGTGCCAGCAGCTTAGGAGGGTGGGGCAATGAGCAGTTCTTC. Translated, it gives CASSLGGWGNEQFF. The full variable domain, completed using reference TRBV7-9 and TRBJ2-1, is DTGVSQNPRHKITKRGQNVTFRCDPISEHNRLYWYRQTLGQGPEFLTYFQNEAQLEKSRLLSDRFSAERPKGSFSTLEIQRTEQGDSAMYLCASSLGGWGNEQFFGPGTRLTVL.

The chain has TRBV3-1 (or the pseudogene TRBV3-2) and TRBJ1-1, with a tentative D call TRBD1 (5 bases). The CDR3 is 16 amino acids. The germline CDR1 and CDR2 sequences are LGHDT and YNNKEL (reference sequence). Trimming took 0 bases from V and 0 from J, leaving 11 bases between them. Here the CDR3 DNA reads TGTGCCAGCAGCCAAGACCGTTTGGGGCTGAACACTGAAGCTTTCTTT. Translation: CASSQDRLGLNTEAFF.

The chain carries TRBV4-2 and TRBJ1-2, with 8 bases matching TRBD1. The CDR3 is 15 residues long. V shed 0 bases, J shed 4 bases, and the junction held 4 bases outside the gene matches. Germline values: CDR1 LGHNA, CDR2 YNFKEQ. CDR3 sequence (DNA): TGTGCCAGCAGCCAAGATTCCGGGACAGGCTATGGCTACACCTTC. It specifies CASSQDSGTGYGYTF.

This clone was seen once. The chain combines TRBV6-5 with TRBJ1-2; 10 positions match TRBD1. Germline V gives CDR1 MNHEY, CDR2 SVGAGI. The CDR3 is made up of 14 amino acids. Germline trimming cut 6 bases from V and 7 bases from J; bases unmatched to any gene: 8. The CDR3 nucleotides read TGTGCCAGCAGGTGGGACAGGGGACGGGTTGGCTACACCTTC. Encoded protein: CASRWDRGRVGYTF.

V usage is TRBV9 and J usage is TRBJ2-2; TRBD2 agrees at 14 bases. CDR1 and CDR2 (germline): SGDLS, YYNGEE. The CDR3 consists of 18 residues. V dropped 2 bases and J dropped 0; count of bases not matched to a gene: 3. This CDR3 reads CASSVGLAGAANTGELFF. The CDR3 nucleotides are TGTGCCAGCAGCGTGGGACTAGCGGGGGCCGCGAACACCGGGGAGCTGTTTTTT.

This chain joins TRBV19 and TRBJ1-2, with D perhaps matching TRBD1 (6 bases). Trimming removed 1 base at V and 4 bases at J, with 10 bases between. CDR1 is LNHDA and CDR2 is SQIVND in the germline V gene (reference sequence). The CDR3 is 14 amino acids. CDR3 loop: CASSIGDISYGYTF. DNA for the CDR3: TGTGCCAGTAGTATAGGGGACATCTCCTATGGCTACACCTTC.

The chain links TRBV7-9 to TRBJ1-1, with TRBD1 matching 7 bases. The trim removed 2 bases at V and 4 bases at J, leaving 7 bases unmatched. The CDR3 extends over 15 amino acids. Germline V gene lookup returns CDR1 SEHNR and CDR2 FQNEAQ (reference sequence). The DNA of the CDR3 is TGTGCCAGCAGCTTATTGGCAGGGGGAACCACTGAAGCTTTCTTT. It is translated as CASSLLAGGTTEAFF. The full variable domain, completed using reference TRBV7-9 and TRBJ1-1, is DTGVSQNPRHKITKRGQNVTFRCDPISEHNRLYWYRQTLGQGPEFLTYFQNEAQLEKSRLLSDRFSAERPKGSFSTLEIQRTEQGDSAMYLCASSLLAGGTTEAFFGQGTRLTVV.

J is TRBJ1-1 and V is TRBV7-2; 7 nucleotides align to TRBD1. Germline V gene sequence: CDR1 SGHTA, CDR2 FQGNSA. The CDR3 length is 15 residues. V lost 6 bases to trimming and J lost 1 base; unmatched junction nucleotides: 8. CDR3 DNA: TGTGCCAGCAGGTTCCAATGGGACAGGAACACTGAAGCTTTCTTT. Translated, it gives CASRFQWDRNTEAFF.

For the CDR3, the DNA is TGTGCCAGTAGTACTGGACAACTCAAGACTACTGAAGCTTTCTTT. This encodes CASSTGQLKTTEAFF. The genes are TRBV19 and TRBJ1-1, with D possibly being TRBD1 (5 bases). V was trimmed by 4 bases and J by 5 bases, leaving 17 bases between them. The CDR3 loop spans 15 amino acids. In germline, CDR1 is LNHDA, CDR2 SQIVND (reference sequence).

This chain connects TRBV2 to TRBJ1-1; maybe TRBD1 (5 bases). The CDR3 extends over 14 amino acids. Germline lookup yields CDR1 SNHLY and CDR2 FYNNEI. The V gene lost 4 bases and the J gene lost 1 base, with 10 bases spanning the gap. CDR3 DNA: TGTGCCAGCAGTGGACAGCCTGGGAACACTGAAGCTTTCTTT. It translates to CASSGQPGNTEAFF.

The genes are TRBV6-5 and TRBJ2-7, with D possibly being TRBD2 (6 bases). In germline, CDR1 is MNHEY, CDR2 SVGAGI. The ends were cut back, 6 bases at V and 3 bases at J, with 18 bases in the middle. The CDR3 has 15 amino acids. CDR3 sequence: CASSYGPQEGYEQYF. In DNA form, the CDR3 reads TGTGCCAGCAGCTATGGGCCCCAGGAGGGCTACGAGCAGTACTTC.

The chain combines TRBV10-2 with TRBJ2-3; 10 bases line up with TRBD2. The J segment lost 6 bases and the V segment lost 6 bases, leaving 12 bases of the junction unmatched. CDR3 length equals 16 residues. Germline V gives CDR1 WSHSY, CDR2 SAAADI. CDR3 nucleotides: TGCGCCAGCAGCGCTCGAGGAGCGGGGGGGCAGGATACGCAGTATTTT. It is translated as CASSARGAGGQDTQYF.

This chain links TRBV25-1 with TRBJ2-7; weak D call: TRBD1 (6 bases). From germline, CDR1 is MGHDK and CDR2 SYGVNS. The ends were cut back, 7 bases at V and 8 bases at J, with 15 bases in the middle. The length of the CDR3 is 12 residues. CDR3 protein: CASTADRAKQYF. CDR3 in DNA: TGTGCCAGCACCGCGGACAGAGCGAAGCAGTACTTC.